This T cell receptor (beta chain) comes out of a study of cytomegalovirus exposure and HLA in healthy donors. The CDR3 is 15 residues long. The trim removed 4 bases at V and 7 bases at J, leaving 8 bases unmatched. The germline CDR1 and CDR2 sequences are PRHDT and FYEKMQ (reference sequence). Amplification used 60 Vbeta primers and 13 Jbeta primers. Only in-frame clones appear in the TCRdb table, and some are missing; sequencing was by immunoSEQ multiplex PCR. Counted here are hundreds of thousands of clones, 82% occurring once; the ten biggest clones make up nearly 6%. These donors counted as nominally healthy when sampled, but unrecorded immune exposures were likely. With regard to this clone: Its matching antigen is unknown.

Study-wide findings and caveats: Apparent HLA restriction characterized most CMV-associated TCR beta chains in a later analysis. As was reported, the classifier diagnosed cytomegalovirus status with high specificity and sensitivity.

The sample comprised PBMCs. This chain uses TRBV13 with TRBJ1-5; 9 bases match TRBD1. The source is a man aged 40-49 years in good health and CMV-seropositive. The CDR3 sequence: CASSSRGQGRQPQHF. The DNA of the CDR3 is TGTGCCAGCAGCTCCAGGGGACAGGGTCGACAGCCCCAGCATTTT.